Listed below are T cell receptor beta chains from one sample, sequenced in a study of cytomegalovirus exposure and HLA in healthy donors. Produced via immunoSEQ multiplex PCR; TCRdb's table is partial and in-frame only. The sample contains some 98,000 clones, around 77% of which appear only once. Sample: PBMCs. The origin of the receptors is a female donor in good health and CMV-seronegative. Both conserved end residues are part of each CDR3. The order of the fields is V gene, clone size, D gene, J gene, CDR3 protein, CDR3 DNA. The D gene is left open where the match is weak. Clone size is not always given. Where it is, it says once, few, many or a class for expanded clones.

TRBV5-4,-,TRBD2,TRBJ2-7,CASSLRTSGSQEQYF,TGTGCCAGCAGCTTAAGGACTAGCGGGAGTCAAGAGCAGTACTTC
TRBV14,-,-,TRBJ2-7,CASSQEPIRDEQYF,TGTGCCAGCAGCCAAGAACCGATCCGGGACGAGCAGTACTTC
TRBV7-9,-,TRBD2,TRBJ2-7,CASSSPGTSGKAPGYEQYF,TGTGCCAGCAGCAGTCCCGGGACTAGCGGGAAGGCCCCTGGGTACGAGCAGTACTTC
TRBV30,once,TRBD2,TRBJ2-5,CAWSVISVGLGKETQYF,TGTGCCTGGAGTGTAATCTCGGTAGGACTAGGTAAAGAGACCCAGTACTTC
TRBV6-5,few,-,TRBJ1-4,CASSYRGAGGEKLFF,TGTGCCAGCAGTTACCGCGGGGCAGGTGGTGAAAAACTGTTTTTT
TRBV4-1,-,-,TRBJ2-7,CASSQGRGGASYEQYF,TGCGCCAGCAGCCAGGGGAGGGGGGGAGCCTCCTACGAGCAGTACTTC
TRBV9,-,TRBD1,TRBJ1-5,CASSLGGTKNQPQHF,TGTGCCAGCAGCTTAGGGGGCACCAAGAATCAGCCCCAGCATTTT
TRBV30,few,TRBD1,TRBJ1-6,CAWTAGQGSSPLHF,TGTGCCTGGACAGCGGGACAGGGTTCTTCACCCCTCCACTTT
TRBV12-5,-,TRBD1,TRBJ1-1,CASGFSGGQGTEAFF,TGTGCTAGTGGTTTCTCAGGGGGCCAGGGCACTGAAGCTTTCTTT
TRBV5-4,-,-,TRBJ2-1,CASTSGLSSYNEQFF,TGTGCCAGCACAAGCGGGTTAAGCTCCTACAATGAGCAGTTCTTC
TRBV18,-,-,TRBJ2-5,CASSLQESRETQYF,TGTGCCAGCTCACTACAGGAGTCGAGGGAGACCCAGTACTTC
TRBV5-4,-,TRBD2,TRBJ2-7,CASSLESGSYEQYF,TGTGCCAGCAGCTTGGAAAGCGGGAGTTACGAGCAGTACTTC
TRBV19,-,TRBD1,TRBJ1-2,CASSPRDRVYGYTF,TGTGCCAGTAGTCCCAGGGACAGGGTCTATGGCTACACCTTC
TRBV5-1,-,-,TRBJ2-7,CASSFGGSSYEQYF,TGCGCCAGCAGCTTCGGGGGAAGCTCCTACGAGCAGTACTTC
TRBV18,-,-,TRBJ1-4,CASSPPRGEPEKLFF,TGTGCCAGCTCACCACCGAGAGGTGAACCTGAAAAACTGTTTTTT
TRBV28,-,TRBD1,TRBJ2-7,CASRDRGLPYEQYF,TGTGCCAGCAGAGACAGGGGGTTGCCTTACGAGCAGTACTTC
TRBV5-6,few,-,TRBJ2-7,CASHWYPANRDTYEQYF,TGTGCCAGCCATTGGTACCCAGCGAACCGGGACACCTACGAGCAGTACTTC
TRBV28,-,TRBD1,TRBJ2-7,CASLPDRRDRAYEQYF,TGTGCCAGCCTCCCTGATAGGAGGGACAGGGCCTACGAGCAGTACTTC
TRBV6-5,-,TRBD1,TRBJ1-5,CASRRTGDSNQPQHF,TGTGCCAGCAGAAGGACAGGGGATAGCAATCAGCCCCAGCATTTT
TRBV7-9,few,TRBD1,TRBJ1-1,CASSLVSSTGWNTEAFF,TGTGCCAGCAGCTTAGTATCATCGACAGGGTGGAACACTGAAGCTTTCTTT
TRBV7-2,-,-,TRBJ1-2,CASSPPPLTDRRSEGYTF,TGTGCCAGCAGCCCCCCTCCCCTAACAGACAGGAGGTCAGAAGGCTACACCTTC
TRBV5-4,few,-,TRBJ1-1,CASSLDGGTEAFF,TGTGCCAGCAGCTTGGACGGGGGCACTGAAGCTTTCTTT
TRBV6-5,-,TRBD1,TRBJ1-5,CASSSAGQGNQPQHF,TGTGCCAGCAGTTCAGCTGGACAGGGCAATCAGCCCCAGCATTTT
TRBV6-1,-,-,TRBJ1-6,CASSERQAASWLESSYNSPLHF,TGTGCCAGCAGTGAACGGCAGGCCGCGTCATGGCTCGAGAGCTCCTATAATTCACCCCTCCACTTT
TRBV29-1,-,-,TRBJ1-2,CSVSGQLANYGYTF,TGCAGCGTCTCAGGACAGTTGGCTAACTATGGCTACACCTTC
TRBV6-1,-,TRBD1,TRBJ1-1,CASERWTGTEAFF,TGTGCCAGCGAACGGTGGACAGGCACTGAAGCTTTCTTT
TRBV5-1,few,-,TRBJ1-5,CASSLEGSNQPQHF,TGCGCCAGCAGCTTGGAGGGGAGCAATCAGCCCCAGCATTTT
TRBV19,-,-,TRBJ1-3,CASTAGQSSGNTIYF,TGTGCCAGTACCGCTGGACAGTCTTCTGGAAACACCATATATTTT
TRBV19,-,-,TRBJ2-7,CASSVQGSYEQYF,TGTGCCAGTAGTGTCCAGGGTTCCTACGAGCAGTACTTC
TRBV28,-,TRBD1,TRBJ2-7,CASSLTGGAYEQYF,TGTGCCAGCAGTTTAACAGGGGGCGCCTACGAGCAGTACTTC
TRBV6-1,-,-,TRBJ1-2,CASSEAVQGYGYTF,TGTGCCAGCAGTGAAGCAGTCCAGGGGTATGGCTACACCTTC
TRBV9,few,TRBD1,TRBJ2-5,CASSGGGRETQYF,TGTGCCAGCAGCGGAGGGGGCCGGGAGACCCAGTACTTC
TRBV6-5,few,-,TRBJ1-1,CASSPRLLNTEAFF,TGTGCCAGCAGCCCCAGACTCTTGAACACTGAAGCTTTCTTT
TRBV18,-,-,TRBJ2-2,CASSPPSLQNTGELFF,TGTGCCAGCTCACCACCGAGCCTTCAGAACACCGGGGAGCTGTTTTTT
TRBV27,-,TRBD2,TRBJ2-3,CASSWTSGSTDTQYF,TGTGCCAGCAGTTGGACTAGCGGAAGCACAGATACGCAGTATTTT
TRBV9,few,TRBD1,TRBJ1-2,CASSGTSGTESYGYTF,TGTGCCAGCAGCGGCACCTCCGGGACAGAGAGCTATGGCTACACCTTC
TRBV28,-,-,TRBJ2-7,CASSLGIGYEQYF,TGTGCCAGCAGCCTCGGTATTGGTTACGAGCAGTACTTC
TRBV5-6,few,TRBD2,TRBJ2-5,CASSLELAGGETQYF,TGTGCCAGCAGCTTGGAACTAGCGGGAGGAGAGACCCAGTACTTC
TRBV28,-,-,TRBJ1-2,CASSLPNPGYGYTF,TGTGCCAGCAGTTTACCTAACCCGGGATATGGCTACACCTTC
TRBV19,once,TRBD1,TRBJ1-1,CASSWGQGNTEAFF,TGTGCCAGTAGTTGGGGACAGGGAAACACTGAAGCTTTCTTT
TRBV29-1,few,-,TRBJ1-2,CSVGEAGRNYGYTF,TGCAGCGTGGGGGAGGCGGGGAGGAACTATGGCTACACCTTC
TRBV25-1,-,TRBD1,TRBJ2-1,CASKGTGAELYNEQFF,TGTGCCAGCAAAGGGACAGGGGCCGAGCTCTACAATGAGCAGTTCTTC
TRBV30,-,-,TRBJ1-1,CAWNRGGDTEAFF,TGTGCCTGGAATAGGGGGGGGGACACTGAAGCTTTCTTT
TRBV7-8,-,-,TRBJ2-3,CASSLVAFSDRPTDTQYF,TGTGCCAGCAGCTTGGTTGCCTTTAGCGACCGTCCCACAGATACGCAGTATTTT
TRBV14,-,TRBD2,TRBJ2-3,CASSQDGLVGRDTQYF,TGTGCCAGCAGCCAAGACGGACTAGTCGGCCGGGATACGCAGTATTTT
TRBV27,-,TRBD1,TRBJ1-6,CASSFPGQGAALHF,TGTGCCAGCAGCTTCCCGGGACAGGGAGCAGCCCTCCACTTT
TRBV6-4,once,TRBD1,TRBJ1-1,CASSGVEAGGTEAFF,TGTGCCAGCAGTGGGGTTGAGGCAGGGGGCACTGAAGCTTTCTTT
TRBV7-6,-,-,TRBJ1-3,CASSFRQGENTIYF,TGTGCCAGCAGCTTCCGGCAGGGTGAAAACACCATATATTTT
TRBV14,-,TRBD1,TRBJ2-7,CASSHRDRVPYEQYF,TGTGCCAGCAGCCACCGGGACAGGGTGCCCTACGAGCAGTACTTC
TRBV28,-,-,TRBJ1-6,CASSLLQVSYNSPLHF,TGTGCCAGCAGTTTATTGCAGGTCTCCTATAATTCACCCCTCCACTTT
TRBV7-9,-,-,TRBJ1-4,CASRPAEGGGEKLFF,TGTGCCAGCAGACCGGCGGAGGGAGGGGGTGAAAAACTGTTTTTT
TRBV7-8,-,-,TRBJ1-6,CASSLIGSGNSPLHF,TGTGCCAGCAGCTTAATTGGTTCAGGGAATTCACCCCTCCACTTT